The clone carrying this TCR beta chain was seen repeatedly, ten times or more. Its antigen remains unidentified. For a library built for alpha chains, this beta chain is a stray read; little rests on its size. The data belong to a study of spatial heterogeneity in lung cancer. Across the whole study: Compared with alpha-chain sequences, beta-chain sequences were consistently detected in greater numbers. An average of more than ten raw reads was observed per unique TCR and UMI combination.

MiXCR, run by TCRdb on the 5' RACE reads, gives a single entry per CDR3 protein. The repertoire holds over 8,500 distinct CDR3 sequences, with around 15% as singletons. Notes on the study in general: Expanded TCRs classified as ubiquitous or regional were counted, and these counts tracked ubiquitous and regional nonsynonymous mutations, respectively. Expanded alpha and beta TCR counts within tumors tracked tumor mutation counts.

Time point specified: sample taken at primary tumor resection. The authors sequenced whole RNA from tumor, nontumor lung or frozen PBMC without sorting. This CDR3 has 16 residues. Per the germline V gene, CDR1 is SGHTA and CDR2 is FQGTGA. The ends were cut back, 3 bases at V and 0 bases at J, with 12 bases in the middle. V usage is TRBV7-3 and J usage is TRBJ2-1; D gene unclear. Sequenced material: lung tumor tissue, taken at surgery. The clonotype originates from a male donor with early-stage non-small cell lung cancer. This CDR3 is CASSLDAPGSYNEQFF. The CDR3 bases are TGTGCCAGCAGCTTGGACGCCCCGGGCTCCTACAATGAGCAGTTCTTC.